This T cell receptor (beta chain) was recovered during a study of blood T cell repertoires in COVID-19. Study overall: Samples of COVID-19 (acute and convalescent) were obtained from the United States, Italy and Spain.

Per the original methods: Amplifying reference gene primers gave estimates of nucleated cell counts. TCRdb's table, derived via immunoSEQ multiplex PCR, lists solely in-frame clones and lacks some. The V and J calls and clone size are taken from that table; D and trimming were inferred from the DNA. The sample consists of about 110,000 clones, 88% of them appearing once. The CDR3 has 16 amino acids. CDR1 MNHNS and CDR2 SASEGT come from the germline V gene. The V gene end was trimmed by 3 bases and the J gene end by 3 bases; junction bases not matched to a gene: 4. This clone was seen a few times. The source of this sequence is a woman aged 45-65 years with acute or convalescent COVID-19. This rearrangement joins TRBV6-1 to TRBJ2-2; 10 bases fit TRBD2. The sequenced sample consisted of peripheral blood. CDR3 sequence (DNA): TGTGCCAGCAGTGACCTAGCGGGAGAGCACACCGGGGAGCTGTTTTTT. Protein: CASSDLAGEHTGELFF.